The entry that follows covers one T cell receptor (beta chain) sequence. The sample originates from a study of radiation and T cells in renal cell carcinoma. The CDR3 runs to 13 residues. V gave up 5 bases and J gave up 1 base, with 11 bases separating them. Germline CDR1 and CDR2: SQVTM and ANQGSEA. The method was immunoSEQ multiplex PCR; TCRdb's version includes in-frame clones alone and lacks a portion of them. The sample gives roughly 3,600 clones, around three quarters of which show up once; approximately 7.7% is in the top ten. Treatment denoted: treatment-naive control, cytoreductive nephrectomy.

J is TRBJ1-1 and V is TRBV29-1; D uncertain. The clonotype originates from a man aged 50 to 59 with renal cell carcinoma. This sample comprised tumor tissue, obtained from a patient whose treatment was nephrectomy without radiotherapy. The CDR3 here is CSVQSPENTEAFF. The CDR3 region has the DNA TGCAGCGTTCAATCCCCCGAGAACACTGAAGCTTTCTTT.